These T cell receptor beta chains were read from a single sample in a study of shared clonotypes between healthy human individuals. Using immunoSEQ multiplex PCR, the repertoire was profiled, and TCRdb retains in-frame clones only, with some absent. The profile shows around 600,000 clones, roughly 98% of them singletons. The source material was naive CD8+ T cells sorted from blood. The origin of the receptors is a man aged 25 to 40 in good health. Both conserved end residues are part of each CDR3. Each record gives: V gene, clone size, J gene, D gene, CDR3 protein, CDR3 DNA. The D gene is left open where the match is weak. Clone size is stated in some rows and not others, as once, few, many or a class when expanded.

>TRBV2|NA|TRBJ2-7|NA
CACTSSSSYEQYF
TGTGCCTGCACTTCCAGTAGCTCCTACGAGCAGTACTTC
>TRBV6-1|NA|TRBJ2-7|TRBD2
CASSEWTSGTSYEQYF
TGTGCCAGCAGTGAATGGACTAGCGGGACCTCCTACGAGCAGTACTTC
>TRBV28|NA|TRBJ2-5|TRBD1
CASSRGQSYRETQYF
TGTGCCAGCAGCAGGGGGCAGAGTTATCGGGAGACCCAGTACTTC
>TRBV7-9|NA|TRBJ1-5|NA
CASSSDRRVQPQHF
TGTGCCAGCAGCTCAGACCGCAGGGTTCAGCCCCAGCATTTT
>TRBV6-6|NA|TRBJ2-7|TRBD2
CASSYTGTSGSEQYF
TGTGCCAGCAGTTACACCGGGACTAGCGGGAGCGAGCAGTACTTC
>TRBV9|once|TRBJ2-1|NA
CASNDEAYNEQFF
TGTGCCAGCAACGATGAAGCGTACAATGAGCAGTTCTTC
>TRBV20-1|NA|TRBJ2-5|NA
CSARDRGTQYF
TGCAGTGCTAGAGATCGGGGGACCCAGTACTTC
>TRBV18|NA|TRBJ2-5|NA
CASSPFEQMETQYF
TGTGCCAGCTCACCATTCGAACAGATGGAGACCCAGTACTTC
>TRBV6-1|NA|TRBJ1-1|TRBD1
CASNTGAPEAFF
TGTGCCAGTAATACAGGGGCGCCTGAAGCTTTCTTT
>TRBV10-2|NA|TRBJ2-3|NA
CASSVLTPPDTQYF
TGCGCCAGCAGTGTCTTGACTCCTCCAGATACGCAGTATTTT
>TRBV6-5|NA|TRBJ2-3|NA
CASSFLGSTDTQYF
TGTGCCAGCAGTTTTCTGGGGAGCACAGATACGCAGTATTTT
>TRBV5-1|NA|TRBJ2-1|TRBD2
CASSSANTSGSYNEQFF
TGCGCCAGCAGCTCGGCTAACACTAGCGGGAGCTACAATGAGCAGTTCTTC
>TRBV5-6|NA|TRBJ2-5|NA
CASSLTRGETQYF
TGTGCCAGCAGCCTAACTAGAGGAGAGACCCAGTACTTC
>TRBV18|NA|TRBJ2-5|NA
CASSDRKGETQYF
TGTGCCAGCTCCGACAGGAAAGGAGAGACCCAGTACTTC
>TRBV7-9|once|TRBJ2-7|NA
CASTPPTRITYEQYF
TGTGCCAGCACACCCCCTACGAGGATCACCTACGAGCAGTACTTC
>TRBV29-1|NA|TRBJ1-3|TRBD1
CSVEEAGGQGNTIYF
TGCAGCGTTGAAGAGGCAGGGGGGCAAGGAAACACCATATATTTT
>TRBV7-8|NA|TRBJ1-1|NA
CASRDSGTEAFF
TGTGCCAGCAGGGACTCGGGCACTGAAGCTTTCTTT
>TRBV9|once|TRBJ2-3|NA
CASSVHLNTDTQYF
TGTGCCAGCAGCGTCCACCTCAACACAGATACGCAGTATTTT